This is a list of T cell receptor beta chains from one sample in a study of beta chain features in type 1 diabetes. Produced via immunoSEQ multiplex PCR; TCRdb's table is partial and in-frame only. The profile covers 140,000 or so clones, with about 10% appearing a single time and roughly 1.3% taken by the ten largest. Sample: naive CD4+ T cells from blood. The receptors originated from a young man in good health. CDR3s include the opening cysteine and the closing phenylalanine or tryptophan.

v_call cdr3_aa
TRBV5-1 CASQAGTSGDGRSNEQFF
TRBV7-9 CASSLGGIETQYF
TRBV30 CAFSKQEASRGYTF
TRBV30 CACPRDSRRYEQYF
TRBV27 CASSYRDRGNSPLHF
TRBV6-6 CASSHGQVSNQPQHF
TRBV7-7 CASSLGGGPTDTQYF
TRBV9 CASSVGTSGNTDTQYF
TRBV11-2 CASSLFSGIPYEQYF
TRBV28 CASRFSGGFYEQYF
TRBV30 CAWGPSYEQYF
TRBV7-2 CASSPQGGSNQPQHF
TRBV18 CASSPSGAKNIQYF
TRBV7-2 CASSSDRANQPQHF
TRBV7-2 CASSLGMGLAGGTAQFF
TRBV19 CASSIGSGGQNEQFF
TRBV4-3 CASSQDRDRPYEQYF
TRBV5-1 CASSSGAGRDTEAFF
TRBV5-1 CASSLDPGGVYEQYF
TRBV7-2 CASSFGTGTEAFF
TRBV7-9 CASSLLRGTDTQYF
TRBV5-8 CASSTTGSSTDTQYF
TRBV7-2 CASSSRGVRNYGYTF
TRBV6-5 CASRGQGADTQYF
TRBV9 CASSVVGGGINEQFF
TRBV19 CASSIAVGGGSNQPQHF
TRBV6-5 CASSYGQGWTEAFF
TRBV18 CASSSYPPGVNQPQHF
TRBV14 CASSPWTGRMETQYF
TRBV2 CASKTAVGTQYF
TRBV6-5 CASSQTDLDTQYF
TRBV27 CASSSGQEYYGYTF
TRBV6-6 CASSPDRISYNEQFF
TRBV30 CASEGLGYTF
TRBV4-2 CASSQTRQLTYEQYF
TRBV5-6 CASSWASTASSYNEQFF
TRBV7-9 CASSLYGQAELYGYTF
TRBV4-2 CASSQDLATLNQPQHF
TRBV6-1 CASTGVAGPQGFF
TRBV14 CASSQVIAGYNEQFF
TRBV4-3 CASSQDHRQETQYF
TRBV5-6 CASSQQGPVDTQYF
TRBV6-5 CASTPASGYEQYF
TRBV4-3 CASSHLSLNEQFF
TRBV12-5 CASGGSGLAGANEQFF
TRBV4-3 CASSRRDRGRGTGELFF
TRBV28 CASMVQGRPGELFF
TRBV7-9 CAIQGSNSNQPQHF
TRBV11-2 CASSSRSGGETQYF
TRBV6-5 CASSKQYREDTQYF
TRBV9 CASSVGTEHGYTF
TRBV6-5 CASGGDDEKLFF
TRBV29-1 CSVRGKTYEQYF
TRBV6-6 CASSPTTFFGNTIYF
TRBV27 CASSPTPSSSYEQYF
TRBV5-1 CASSLAGTGLDEQYF
TRBV10-3 CAIGGAGGRLTDTQYF
TRBV5-1 CASIIAPGYQETQYF